Below, one T cell receptor (beta chain) is given with its context. Its antigen is unidentified. The data belong to a study of T cell therapy after organ transplantation. Study outcomes and limitations: Nonresponders had marked pretherapy clonal expansions and little post-therapy change.

The ends were cut back, 2 bases at V and 5 bases at J, with 6 bases in the middle. The CDR3 consists of 12 residues. Germline V gene sequence: CDR1 MGHRA, CDR2 YSYEKL. Repertoires were generated with immunoSEQ multiplex PCR, while TCRdb's copy carries only in-frame clones and drops some. The sample consists of fewer than 4,500 clones, about 69% of them appearing once. The time point denotes: 20-29 weeks after completion of therapy. Material: CD8+ T cells from blood, obtained after autologous CMV-specific T cell therapy. V and J are TRBV4-1 and TRBJ1-1, with no clear D. The origin of this receptor is a human patient who had received a solid organ transplant and had CMV disease. Some T cells may originate from the graft donor. CDR3 loop: CASSQKGTEAFF. For the CDR3, the DNA is TGCGCCAGCAGCCAAAAGGGAACTGAAGCTTTCTTT.